What follows are 23 T cell receptor beta chains derived from one specimen sequenced in a study of control samples from healthy donors and cancer patients (dated by TCRdb to 2018 to 2021). Library preparation used the immunoSEQ multiplex PCR assay. As stored in TCRdb, this immuneACCESS dataset retains in-frame rearrangements with V and J assigned. A fraction of the clones does not appear; measured against another copy, unresolved V genes explain less than half of the discrepancy, and the remainder lacks a known reason. This sample is represented by under 80,000 clones; 84% of them were singletons. Of the sample, roughly 28% falls within the top ten clones. The sample consisted of blood. The receptors stem from a man aged 45-65 years in good health.

The rearrangement joins TRBV3-1 (or the pseudogene TRBV3-2) to TRBJ1-2, with 9 bases aligning to TRBD1. J gave up 8 bases and V 2 bases, and 6 bases lay outside the gene matches. Per the germline V gene, CDR1 is LGHDT and CDR2 is YNNKEL (reference sequence). The CDR3 spans 14 residues. CDR3 DNA: TGTGCCAGCAGCCAATCCTGGACAGGGGAAGGCTACACCTTC. It translates to CASSQSWTGEGYTF.

The V gene is TRBV9, the J gene TRBJ2-7, with 12 bases fitting TRBD2. The CDR3 sequence is 15 residues long. The V gene's germline CDR1 is SGDLS and CDR2 YYNGEE. Losses at the gene ends were 4 bases for V and 3 bases for J; bases not matched to a gene: 5. Here the CDR3 DNA reads TGTGCCAGCAGCCAGCTAGCGGGAGGGATCTACGAGCAGTACTTC. This encodes CASSQLAGGIYEQYF.

This clone was detected once. The chain carries TRBV10-1 and TRBJ2-7; the D is unclear. Trimming removed 4 bases at V and 3 bases at J, with 10 bases between. The CDR3 length is 13 residues. Germline CDR1 WNHNN, CDR2 SYGVQD (reference sequence). The CDR3 spells CASSVSASYEQYF. As DNA, the CDR3 is TGCGCCAGCAGTGTGTCGGCTAGCTACGAGCAGTACTTC.

Written as DNA, the CDR3 is TGTGCCACCACCCAGCTCGGGGGGGGTGAGCAGTTCTTC. The encoded protein is CATTQLGGGEQFF. This chain uses TRBV19 with TRBJ2-1, with 8 bases identical to TRBD2. J lost 9 bases, V lost 10 bases, and 11 bases had no gene match. The CDR3 runs 13 residues. The germline V gene has CDR1 LNHDA and CDR2 SQIVND (reference sequence).

The chain couples TRBV28 to TRBJ1-5; a weak D match, TRBD1 (5 bases). The CDR3 consists of 16 residues. Germline CDR1 reads MDHEN; CDR2 reads SYDVKM. V was trimmed by 7 bases and J by 3 bases, leaving 19 bases between them. This CDR3 is CASTTVGVADNQPQHF. The CDR3 region has the DNA TGTGCCAGCACCACGGTGGGGGTGGCGGACAATCAGCCCCAGCATTTT.

This clone appeared a few times. The genes are TRBV24-1 and TRBJ2-7; 7 nucleotides align to TRBD2. Germline V CDR1 and CDR2: KGHDR, SFDVKD. Unmatched junction bases numbered 8, after V lost 3 bases and J lost 4 bases. CDR3 length equals 15 residues. CDR3 sequence (DNA): TGTGCCACCAGTGATCCGGAGGGAGGGCCTTACGAGCAGTACTTC. Its protein is CATSDPEGGPYEQYF.

The V call is TRBV7-3, the J call TRBJ2-7; D is perhaps TRBD1 (6 bases). V was clipped by 5 bases and J by 4 bases, with 18 bases between them. In germline, CDR1 is SGHTA, CDR2 FQGTGA. The CDR3 is 15 amino acids. The CDR3: CASSQGPRVIYEQYF. As DNA, the CDR3 is TGTGCCAGCAGCCAGGGGCCACGAGTCATTTACGAGCAGTACTTC.

The genes are TRBV5-4 and TRBJ1-4; tentatively, D is TRBD1 (5 bases). This CDR3 is 16 amino acids long. Germline assignment: CDR1 SGHNT and CDR2 YYREEE (reference sequence). Trimming left V 0 bases short and J 3 bases short, with 12 bases between. DNA for the CDR3: TGTGCCAGCAGCTTGGAAGGGGTTAGGTCTAATGAAAAACTGTTTTTT. Translating it yields CASSLEGVRSNEKLFF.

This clone was counted a single time. The CDR3 nucleotides read TGTGCCAGCAGGGACAGGGTGGGGAACAATGAGCAGTTCTTC. Its protein is CASRDRVGNNEQFF. The J gene is TRBJ2-1, the V gene TRBV6-5; 8 nucleotides match TRBD1. Germline loops: CDR1 MNHEY, CDR2 SVGAGI. With V trimmed by 6 bases and J by 5 bases, 6 bases remained unmatched. There are 14 residues in the CDR3.

The chain joins TRBV14 to TRBJ2-7, with a possible D match to TRBD2 (5 bases). Trimming cost V 0 bases and J 7 bases, with 19 bases left between them. This CDR3 has 16 amino acids. Germline V gene data show CDR1 as SGHDN and CDR2 as FVKESK. CDR3 in DNA: TGTGCCAGCAGCCAAGAGTCGTTTATCCCGGGGAGTGAGCAGTACTTC. This sequence encodes CASSQESFIPGSEQYF.

The chain has TRBV7-2 and TRBJ2-7; no reliable D call. CDR1 is SGHTA, CDR2 FQGNSA, per germline. V lost 6 bases to trimming and J lost 2 bases, with 17 bases between them. This CDR3 has 15 residues. Written as DNA, the CDR3 is TGTGCCAGCAGTCCCCCGGAACAGAATGCCTACGAGCAGTACTTC. Protein sequence: CASSPPEQNAYEQYF.

The chain uses TRBV28 and TRBJ2-2; no reliable D call. The CDR3 totals 14 residues. Trimming removed 8 bases at V and 3 bases at J, with 13 bases between. Looked up from germline, CDR1 is MDHEN and CDR2 is SYDVKM. As DNA, the CDR3 is TGTGCCAGCTCCCGAAAAAATTACACCGGGGAGCTGTTTTTT. Translated, it gives CASSRKNYTGELFF.

V and J are TRBV6-5 and TRBJ2-3, with 12 bases matching TRBD2. The CDR3 is 16 amino acids. Germline assignment: CDR1 MNHEY and CDR2 SVGAGI. Trimming took 4 bases from V and 4 from J; bases not matched to a gene: 6. CDR3 nucleotide sequence: TGTGCCAGCAGTTCCGGACTAGCGGGACTTGCAGATACGCAGTATTTT. Its protein product is CASSSGLAGLADTQYF.

The V call is TRBV11-1, the J call TRBJ2-2, with a tentative D call TRBD2 (6 bases). CDR1 is SGHAT and CDR2 is FQDESV in the germline V gene (reference sequence). V shed 8 bases and J shed 6 bases, with 13 bases lying between them. The CDR3 covers 13 residues. The DNA of the CDR3 is TGTGCCAGCCTCGGGGGATACGCCGGGGAGCTGTTTTTT. This gives the protein CASLGGYAGELFF.

The CDR3 protein is CASSPLVLGGADGYTF. As DNA, the CDR3 is TGTGCCAGCAGTCCCCTGGTTTTGGGCGGAGCCGATGGCTACACCTTC. V is TRBV6-6 and J is TRBJ1-2; no reliable D call. CDR3 length: 16 residues. The V gene lost 5 bases and the J gene lost 6 bases, with 22 bases spanning the gap. The germline V gene has CDR1 MNHNY and CDR2 SVGAGI (reference sequence).

The chain couples TRBV21-1 to TRBJ1-3. TRBV21-1 is an annotated pseudogene. This CDR3 comprises 13 residues. The CDR3 reads CASSKSLRNTIYF. In DNA, the CDR3 is TGTGCCAGCAGCAAATCCCTCCGAAACACCATATATTTT.

For this clone: Its ends do not fully match the called genes, so a read error is possible. The CDR3 spells CASNLVGGETEAFF. The CDR3 bases are TGTGCCAGCAACTTAGTCGGGGGTGAGACTGAAGCTTTCTTT. The chain employs TRBV7-9 and TRBJ1-1; D may be TRBD1 (5 bases). In germline, CDR1 is SEHNR, CDR2 FQNEAQ (reference sequence). The CDR3 extends over 14 amino acids.

The chain combines TRBV4-2 with TRBJ1-3, with D tentatively TRBD1 (5 bases). Germline assignment: CDR1 LGHNA and CDR2 YNFKEQ. The germline V and J ends were trimmed by 1 base and 4 bases, with 11 bases remaining between them. The CDR3 extends over 15 amino acids. The CDR3 loop is CASSQGDLGGNTIYF. The DNA for the CDR3 is TGTGCCAGCAGCCAAGGGGACCTGGGAGGAAACACCATATATTTT.

The rearrangement links TRBV19 to TRBJ2-7; no clear D. V was clipped by 0 bases and J by 7 bases, with 13 bases between them. The germline V gene has CDR1 LNHDA and CDR2 SQIVND (reference sequence). This CDR3 has 14 amino acids. The CDR3: CASSIDMSPAEQYF. The CDR3 DNA is TGTGCCAGTAGTATAGATATGTCCCCTGCGGAGCAGTACTTC. Complete variable domain (other parts from reference TRBV19 and TRBJ2-7): DGGITQSPKYLFRKEGQNVTLSCEQNLNHDAMYWYRQDPGQGLRLIYYSQIVNDFQKGDIAEGYSVSREKKESFPLTVTSAQKNPTAFYLCASSIDMSPAEQYFGPGTRLTVT.

In this sample, this clone turned up once. V usage is TRBV19 and J usage is TRBJ1-4; a possible D gene is TRBD1 (5 bases). Per the germline V gene, CDR1 is LNHDA and CDR2 is SQIVND (reference sequence). This CDR3 is 14 amino acids long. With 9 bases removed from V and 8 bases from J, the gap between germline ends came to 19 bases. CDR3 in amino acids: CASNDQGAGEKLFF. CDR3 in DNA: TGTGCCAGCAATGATCAAGGGGCTGGCGAAAAACTGTTTTTT.

The genes are TRBV11-3 and TRBJ1-5, with unresolved D. CDR3 length: 13 amino acids. CDR1 and CDR2 (germline): SGHNT, YENEEA. V gave up 5 bases and J gave up 6 bases, with 11 bases separating them. The CDR3 DNA reads TGTGCCAGCAGCCCGTCCGCCCTTCAGCCCCAGCATTTT. Protein product: CASSPSALQPQHF. Full variable domain (rest looked up from reference TRBV11-3 and TRBJ1-5): EAGVVQSPRYKIIEKKQPVAFWCNPISGHNTLYWYLQNLGQGPELLIRYENEEAVDDSQLPKDRFSAERLKGVDSTLKIQPAELGDSAVYLCASSPSALQPQHFGDGTRLSIL.

The genes are TRBV30 and TRBJ1-2, with no clear D. The CDR3 sequence is 11 residues long. Trimming took 4 bases from V and 6 from J, leaving 9 bases between them. Germline CDR1 GTSNPN, CDR2 SVGIG (reference sequence). The CDR3 protein is CAWTFGDGYTF. The CDR3, as DNA: TGTGCCTGGACATTTGGGGATGGCTACACCTTC.

The chain recombines TRBV5-1 with TRBJ1-1; maybe TRBD1 (6 bases). The CDR3 length is 15 residues. Trimming took off 1 base at V and 0 bases at J, with 10 bases between the two ends. From germline, CDR1 is SGHRS and CDR2 YFSETQ. CDR3 region: CASSLSGVMNTEAFF. The CDR3 DNA sequence: TGCGCCAGCAGCTTGTCAGGGGTGATGAACACTGAAGCTTTCTTT.